This T cell receptor (beta chain) emerged from a study of blood T cell repertoires in COVID-19. The wider study: Donors in the United States, Italy and Spain gave samples during acute or convalescent COVID-19.

The protocol was immunoSEQ multiplex PCR, while the TCRdb copy is restricted to in-frame clones and leaves out a portion. The profile shows roughly 190,000 clones, around 83% of them singletons. J was trimmed by 2 bases and V by 8 bases; bases with no gene match: 4. In germline, CDR1 is SNHLY, CDR2 FYNNEI. The CDR3 is 13 residues long. V gene TRBV2 combines with J gene TRBJ2-3; TRBD2 matches 7 bases. Sequences were obtained from peripheral blood. This receptor was obtained from a woman between 35 and 50 years old with acute or convalescent COVID-19. The CDR3 nucleotides are TGTGCCAGCGGGCGGGAGTACACAGATACGCAGTATTTT. Encoded protein: CASGREYTDTQYF. The variable domain in full, with the rest retrieved from reference TRBV2 and TRBJ2-3, is EPEVTQTPSHQVTQMGQEVILRCVPISNHLYFYWYRQILGQKVEFLVSFYNNEISEKSEIFDDQFSVERPDGSNFTLKIRSTKLEDSAMYFCASGREYTDTQYFGPGTRLTVL.